One TCR beta chain is described in this entry. What this receptor recognizes is not known. No per-base quality is available; no much larger clone lies one base away. Library preparation used the immunoSEQ multiplex PCR assay. The multiplex PCR relied on a mix of 60 forward primers for TCR Vbeta segments and 13 reverse primers for TCR Jbeta segments. A multiplex PCR assay on genomic DNA amplified the CDR3 region of rearranged TCR beta genes. On the Illumina HiSeq System, the amplified TCR beta libraries were sequenced as 87-base-pair reads. In the original analysis: A later analysis tallied tens of millions of unique TCR beta chains across the 666 repertoires, and 10 million to 11 million of those chains were shared by two or more donors. A nearest-neighbor algorithm error-corrected the raw reads and collapsed the reads into unique sequences, merging closely related sequences to remove PCR and sequencing errors. Alignment of CDR3 sequences to IMGT reference sequences was used to assign V, D and J gene segments. For a sequence to be retained, at least a six-nucleotide match to both a V gene segment and a J gene segment was required. Rearrangements were called productive when the CDR3 lacked stop codons and stayed in frame with V and J; all others were non-productive. CDR3 was defined by IMGT convention, running from the second conserved V-encoded cysteine to the conserved J-encoded phenylalanine. The earlier analysis of 587 of the donors excluded sequences that lacked an unambiguous match to a single V gene segment. In an earlier analysis of several hundred of the donors, V segments were called functional above 56.7% productive rearrangements and were called segregating when the between-donor standard deviation exceeded 5%. A statistical classification framework was developed to diagnose cytomegalovirus status using the catalog of TCR beta chain sequences. A later analysis assigned V and J genes by comparing TCR nucleotide sequences with IMGT/GENE-DB human TR gene sequences. A later analysis assigned CDR3 sequences and most-parsimonious VDJ recombination scenarios with the TCRdist pipeline. A later analysis defined each TCR beta chain by its CDR3 amino acid sequence plus V-gene family, and excluded reads lacking a unique V-gene family. In a later analysis, around 650 highly shared, low-generation-probability nucleotide sequences were removed to address suspected cross-contamination and a sequencing artifact. For each public chain, a later analysis derived a clonal expansion index from normalized ranks of inferred template counts within each repertoire. In a later analysis, generation probabilities were computed using a VDJ recombination model fitted to out-of-frame rearrangements, and the results were checked against IGoR. In a later analysis, hypergeometric tests were used to score TCR-TCR, TCR-HLA and TCR-CMV co-occurrence, with a repertoire-size bias correction applied to TCR pairs. False discovery rates were estimated in a later analysis by permuting HLA or CMV assignments 20 times. In a later analysis, co-occurring TCRs were grouped using DBSCAN, with TCRdist sequence similarity added in when clustering inside HLA-allele-positive subsets. Repertoires with fewer than 30,000 or more than 120,000 public chains, plus five repertoires with anomalous nucleotide sharing, were excluded from co-occurrence clustering. TCRdb retrieved this table from immuneACCESS and kept in-frame rearrangements only. Not all clones are present; in checked studies, unresolved V genes account for under half, and no reason is known for the remainder. Clonal size and the V and J genes are those of that table, whereas D and trimming came from the DNA. The sample table shows more than 150,000 clones, and approximately 71% are seen once. Of the sample, roughly 8.2% is held by the ten largest clones.

The cohort consisted of some 730 healthy bone marrow donors. At the time of sampling, every cohort member was nominally healthy, though immune exposures that went unrecorded were likely present. The donor tested CMV seropositive, placing the donor among the 289 seropositive members of the cohort. Each donor provided a peripheral blood sample, and peripheral blood mononuclear cells were used for TCR beta sequencing. The Qiagen DNeasy Blood Extraction Kit was used to extract genomic DNA from the blood cell samples. These data come from a study of cytomegalovirus exposure and HLA in healthy donors (dated by TCRdb to about 2017). Study-level background: According to an earlier analysis of around 600 of the donors, some 180 million T cells yielded over 90 million unique TCR beta sequences and 276 Gb of sequence data. An early release that covered about 600 HLA-typed donors contained approximately 320 gigabases of sequencing data and 80 million or so unique TCR sequences. Every discovery cohort repertoire had been produced on one sequencing platform. Both class I and class II loci were covered by HLA typing, at four-digit resolution. In a later analysis, previously published TCR beta repertoires from 666 donors were re-analyzed and high-resolution HLA genotyping was added so that TCR occurrence patterns could be studied. Besides the first cohort of 500 to 700 subjects, a separate validation cohort made up of roughly 120 different subjects was used. The study aimed to test whether cataloging public T cell receptors could reveal signatures of past pathogen exposure. The study combined high-throughput TCR immunosequencing, statistical association of individual TCRs with disease status, and machine learning to predict cytomegalovirus infection status. Genome-wide SNP genotypes for about 60% of the roughly 670 donors were used in a later genetic analysis, which treated that subset as a discovery cohort. Donor age, sex, ethnicity and CMV serostatus were compiled together with the repertoire data. The study profiled the T cell repertoires of more than 500 subjects by immunosequencing and related them to cytomegalovirus serostatus. The number of typed donors differed by locus: roughly 629-640 for A, B, C, DRB1 and DQB1; some 500 for DQA1; roughly 600 for DPA1; and about 470 for DPB1. The later analysis used no new phenotypic data to find candidate immune exposures, relying instead on TCR beta sequences and their occurrence across donors. Among some 400 genotyped donors of the cohort, an average of roughly 240,000 unique TCR beta nucleotide sequences were sequenced per donor, about a sixth of them non-productive. An earlier analysis of approximately 640 of the donors applied high-throughput TCR beta sequencing to assess whether each TCR beta V gene segment acted as functional or pseudogenic. Of the roughly 430 genotyped donors, 65% to 90% fell in the genetic ancestry cluster associated with self-reported Caucasian donors. Roughly 5 DR-DQ haplotypes were handled as single units for association and clustering, since linkage in the cohort was strong. General study outcomes and caveats: Some IMGT-functional V segments, including TRBV6-2 and TRBV6-3, could not be distinguished by the 87-base-pair reads and were therefore excluded. Cytomegalovirus status was reported to be diagnosed by the classifier with high specificity and sensitivity in both the original and validation cohorts. A further reported finding was that TCR beta sequences accurately predicted the HLA-A and HLA-B alleles for most subjects in the first cohort. According to a later analysis, most CMV-associated TCR beta chains appeared to be HLA-restricted, and the HLA associations seemed to be driven largely by CMV exposure. The sequencing pipeline was judged likely to have produced a cluster of highly shared sequence variants as a technical artifact. According to a later genetic analysis, donors in an Asian-associated ancestry cluster had fewer N-insertions in productive TCRs than the roughly 700-donor mean. In a later analysis, HLA-associated TCR beta chains were found to be more clonally expanded and to have lower generation probabilities than equally common non-associated chains. Linkage disequilibrium might explain the correlated functional status among segregating V segments, but an unknown experimental factor could not be excluded. The study gave a list of 150 to 200 TCR beta chains associated with cytomegalovirus. In a later analysis, TCR association rates were found to vary across HLA loci, with the most associated TCRs seen for DRB1 alleles and the fewest for HLA-C alleles. About 15 rarely observed V segments, including chromosome 9 orphons, were excluded from the earlier analysis of a few hundred of the donors because counts were too low. Immune exposure information for the cohort was limited to CMV serostatus. A later analysis reported that several top co-occurrence clusters appeared linked to parvovirus B19, influenza, CMV and Epstein-Barr virus. The authors suggested that the approach could potentially be generalized to other disease states and immunological phenotypes. In vitro tests confirmed that a few of the cytomegalovirus-associated TCR beta chains recognize cytomegalovirus antigens. The cohort was sequenced for TCR beta chains only, and without alpha or paired-chain data the features that could be detected were limited. Because HLA typing was unavailable for some donors at each locus, only the typed subset was used in association tests. Specific HLA alleles were associated with around 18,000 TCR beta sequences at a false discovery rate of 0.05 in a later analysis. Strong co-occurrence of HLA alleles, especially DR and DQ, made assigning TCR associations to individual alleles difficult. A later genetic analysis associated a missense DCLRE1C variant with V-gene and J-gene trimming of TCR beta chains, and an independent cohort replicated the association. In an earlier analysis of some 500 of the donors, most TCR beta V segments were observed in productive rearrangements about 87% or about 30% of the time, broadly matching IMGT annotations. Most TCR sequences were observed very rarely across donors, whereas some public TCRs were present in many individuals. The presence/absence analyses assumed that sequencing depth was roughly uniform across donors, and that assumption may not be true.

The V end gives up 5 bases and the J end 9 bases, leaving 3 bases in the junction not matched to a gene. Spanning cysteine to phenylalanine, the CDR3 consists of 12 amino acids. Only the CDR3 portion is preserved as DNA: 36 bases, with reading frame beginning at the first base. CDR1 SGHAT and CDR2 FQDESV are derived from the germline V gene (reference sequence). Material for sequencing was PBMCs. This receptor was obtained from a woman aged 40 to 49 in good health and CMV-seropositive. The V and J genes are TRBV11-1 and TRBJ2-4, and 8 junction bases match TRBD1. The DNA sequence is given as TGTGCCAGCAGCGACAGGGGAAGCATTCAGTACTTC. It is translated as CASSDRGSIQYF.